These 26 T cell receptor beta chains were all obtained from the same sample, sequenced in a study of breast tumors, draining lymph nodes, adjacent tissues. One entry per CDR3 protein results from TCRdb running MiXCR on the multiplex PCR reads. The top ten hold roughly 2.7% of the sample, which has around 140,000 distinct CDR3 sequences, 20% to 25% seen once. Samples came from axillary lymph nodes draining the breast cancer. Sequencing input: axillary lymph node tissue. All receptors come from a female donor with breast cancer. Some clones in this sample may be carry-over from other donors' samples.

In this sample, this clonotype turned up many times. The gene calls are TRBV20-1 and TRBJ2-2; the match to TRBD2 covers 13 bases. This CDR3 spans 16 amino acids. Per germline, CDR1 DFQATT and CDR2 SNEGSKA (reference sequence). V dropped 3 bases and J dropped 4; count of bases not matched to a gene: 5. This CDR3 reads CSARPGLAGVTGELFF. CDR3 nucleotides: TGCAGTGCTAGGCCAGGACTAGCGGGAGTCACCGGGGAGCTGTTTTTT.

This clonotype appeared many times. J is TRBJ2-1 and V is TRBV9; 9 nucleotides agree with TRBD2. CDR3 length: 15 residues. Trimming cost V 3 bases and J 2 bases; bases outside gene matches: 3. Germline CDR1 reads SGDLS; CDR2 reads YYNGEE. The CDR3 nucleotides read TGTGCCAGCAGCGCCTTAGCGGGAGCCTACAATGAGCAGTTCTTC. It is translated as CASSALAGAYNEQFF.

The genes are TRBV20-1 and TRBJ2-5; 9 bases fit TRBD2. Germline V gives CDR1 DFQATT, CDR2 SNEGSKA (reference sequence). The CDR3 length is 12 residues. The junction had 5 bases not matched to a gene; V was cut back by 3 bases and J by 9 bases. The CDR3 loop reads CSARTSGAAQYF. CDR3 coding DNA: TGCAGTGCTAGGACTAGCGGCGCGGCCCAGTACTTC.

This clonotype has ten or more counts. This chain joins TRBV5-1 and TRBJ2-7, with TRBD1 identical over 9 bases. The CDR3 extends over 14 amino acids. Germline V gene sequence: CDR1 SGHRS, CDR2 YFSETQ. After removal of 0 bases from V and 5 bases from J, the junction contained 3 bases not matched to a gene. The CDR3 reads CASSLGGTGNEQYF. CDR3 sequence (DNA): TGCGCCAGCAGCTTGGGAGGGACAGGGAACGAGCAGTACTTC.

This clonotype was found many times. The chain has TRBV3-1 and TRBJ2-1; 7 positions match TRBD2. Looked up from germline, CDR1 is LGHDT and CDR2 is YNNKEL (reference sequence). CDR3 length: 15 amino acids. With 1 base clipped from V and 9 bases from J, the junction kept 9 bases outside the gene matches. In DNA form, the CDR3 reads TGTGCCAGCAGCCAAGGACTAGCATCTGGTATTGAGCAGTTCTTC. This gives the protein CASSQGLASGIEQFF.

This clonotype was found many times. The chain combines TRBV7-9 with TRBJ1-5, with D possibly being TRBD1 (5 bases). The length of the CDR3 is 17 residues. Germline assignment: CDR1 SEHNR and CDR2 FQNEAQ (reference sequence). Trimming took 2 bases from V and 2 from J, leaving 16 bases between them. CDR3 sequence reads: CASSLTGGVVGNQPQHF. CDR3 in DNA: TGTGCCAGCAGCTTAACTGGGGGGGTCGTGGGCAATCAGCCCCAGCATTTT.

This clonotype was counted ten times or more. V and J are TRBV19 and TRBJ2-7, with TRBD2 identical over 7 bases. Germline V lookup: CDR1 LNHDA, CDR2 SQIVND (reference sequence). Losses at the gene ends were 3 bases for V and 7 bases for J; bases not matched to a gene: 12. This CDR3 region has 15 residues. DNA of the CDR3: TGTGCCAGTAGTATTTATGCGGGAGAGTTAGAAGAGCAGTACTTC. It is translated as CASSIYAGELEEQYF.

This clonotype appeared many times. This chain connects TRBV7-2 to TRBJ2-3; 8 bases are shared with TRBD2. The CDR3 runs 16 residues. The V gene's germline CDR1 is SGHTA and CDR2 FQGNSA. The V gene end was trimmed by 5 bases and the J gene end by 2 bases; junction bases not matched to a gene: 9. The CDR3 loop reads CASSPMSGRLTDTQYF. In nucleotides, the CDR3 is TGTGCCAGCAGCCCCATGAGCGGGAGACTCACAGATACGCAGTATTTT. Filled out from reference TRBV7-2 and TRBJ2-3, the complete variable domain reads GAGVSQSPSNKVTEKGKDVELRCDPISGHTALYWYRQSLGQGLEFLIYFQGNSAPDKSGLPSDRFSAERTGGSVSTLTIQRTQQEDSAVYLCASSPMSGRLTDTQYFGPGTRLTVL.

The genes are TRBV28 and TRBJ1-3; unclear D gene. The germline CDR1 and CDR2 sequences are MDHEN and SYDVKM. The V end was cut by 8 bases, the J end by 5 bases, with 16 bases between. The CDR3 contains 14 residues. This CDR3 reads CASSLPLLRNTIYF. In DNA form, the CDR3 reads TGTGCCAGCTCATTGCCCTTATTGCGAAACACCATATATTTT.

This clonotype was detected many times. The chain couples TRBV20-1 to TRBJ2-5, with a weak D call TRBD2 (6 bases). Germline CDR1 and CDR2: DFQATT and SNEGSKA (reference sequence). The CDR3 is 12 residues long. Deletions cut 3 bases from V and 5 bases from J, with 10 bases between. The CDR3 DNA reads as TGCAGTGCTAGCCTAGGAGGGGAGACCCAGTACTTC. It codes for CSASLGGETQYF.

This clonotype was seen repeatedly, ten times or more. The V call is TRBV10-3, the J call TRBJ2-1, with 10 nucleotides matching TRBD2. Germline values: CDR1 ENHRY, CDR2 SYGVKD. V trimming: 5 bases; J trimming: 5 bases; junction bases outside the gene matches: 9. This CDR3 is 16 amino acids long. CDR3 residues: CAISPFASGSNNEQFF. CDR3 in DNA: TGTGCCATCAGTCCTTTCGCTAGCGGGAGTAACAATGAGCAGTTCTTC.

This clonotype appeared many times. CDR3 sequence reads: CASSVQAADTQYF. DNA for the CDR3: TGTGCCAGCAGCGTCCAGGCGGCAGATACGCAGTATTTT. J is TRBJ2-3 and V is TRBV9; unclear D gene. CDR1 and CDR2 (germline): SGDLS, YYNGEE. Trimming cost V 2 bases and J 4 bases, with 8 bases left between them. This CDR3 comprises 13 residues.

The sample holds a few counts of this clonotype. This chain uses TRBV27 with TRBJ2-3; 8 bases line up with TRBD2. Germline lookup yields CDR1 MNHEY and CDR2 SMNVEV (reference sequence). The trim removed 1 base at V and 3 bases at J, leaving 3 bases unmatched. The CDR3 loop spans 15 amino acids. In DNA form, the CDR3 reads TGTGCCAGCAGTTTATACGGGAGGGGTACAGATACGCAGTATTTT. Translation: CASSLYGRGTDTQYF.

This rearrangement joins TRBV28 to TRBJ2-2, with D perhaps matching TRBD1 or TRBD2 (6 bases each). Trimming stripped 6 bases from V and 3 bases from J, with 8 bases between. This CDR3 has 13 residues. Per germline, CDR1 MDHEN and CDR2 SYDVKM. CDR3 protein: CASRGGHTGELFF. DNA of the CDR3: TGTGCCAGCAGGGGGGGCCACACCGGGGAGCTGTTTTTT.

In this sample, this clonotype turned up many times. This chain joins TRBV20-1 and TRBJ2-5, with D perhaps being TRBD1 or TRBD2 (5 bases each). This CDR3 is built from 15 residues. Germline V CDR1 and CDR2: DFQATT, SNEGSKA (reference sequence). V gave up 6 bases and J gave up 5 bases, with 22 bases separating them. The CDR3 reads CSAPERMGVEETQYF. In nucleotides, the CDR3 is TGCAGTGCACCAGAGAGGATGGGGGTCGAGGAGACCCAGTACTTC.

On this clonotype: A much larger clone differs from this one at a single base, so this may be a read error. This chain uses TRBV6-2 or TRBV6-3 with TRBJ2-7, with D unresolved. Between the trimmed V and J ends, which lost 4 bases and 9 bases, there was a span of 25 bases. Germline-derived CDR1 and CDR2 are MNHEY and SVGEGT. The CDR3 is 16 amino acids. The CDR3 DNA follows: TGTGCCAGCAGTTCTATATATGACTCTTACAATAACGGGCAGTACTTC. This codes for CASSSIYDSYNNGQYF.

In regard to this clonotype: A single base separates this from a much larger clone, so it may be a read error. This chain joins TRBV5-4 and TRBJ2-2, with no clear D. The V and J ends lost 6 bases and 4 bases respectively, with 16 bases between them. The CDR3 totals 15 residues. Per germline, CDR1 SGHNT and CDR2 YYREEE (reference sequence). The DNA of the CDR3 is TGTGCCAGCAAGGCCCCAGGTTTGAGCACCGGGGAGCTGTTTTTT. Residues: CASKAPGLSTGELFF.

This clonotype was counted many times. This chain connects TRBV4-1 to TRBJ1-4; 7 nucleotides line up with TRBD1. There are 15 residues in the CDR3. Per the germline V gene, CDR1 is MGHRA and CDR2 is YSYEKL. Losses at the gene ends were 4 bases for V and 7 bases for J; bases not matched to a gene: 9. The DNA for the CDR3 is TGCGCCAGCAGCCCCACCAGGGGGACGGGTGAAAAACTGTTTTTT. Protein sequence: CASSPTRGTGEKLFF.

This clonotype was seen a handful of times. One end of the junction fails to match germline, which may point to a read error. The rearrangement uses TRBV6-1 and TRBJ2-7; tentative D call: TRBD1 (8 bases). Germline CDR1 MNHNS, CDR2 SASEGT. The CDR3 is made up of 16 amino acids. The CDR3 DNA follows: TGTGCCAGCAGTGAAGCTCCGCAGGGGGCGGGAGTGACAGGACACTTC. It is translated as CASSEAPQGAGVTGHF.

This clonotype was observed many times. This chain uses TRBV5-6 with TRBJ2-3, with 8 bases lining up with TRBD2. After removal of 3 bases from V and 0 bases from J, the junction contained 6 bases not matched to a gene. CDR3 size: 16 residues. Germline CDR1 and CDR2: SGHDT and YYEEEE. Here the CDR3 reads CASSYGGADSTDTQYF. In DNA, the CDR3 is TGTGCCAGCAGCTACGGGGGGGCGGATAGCACAGATACGCAGTATTTT.

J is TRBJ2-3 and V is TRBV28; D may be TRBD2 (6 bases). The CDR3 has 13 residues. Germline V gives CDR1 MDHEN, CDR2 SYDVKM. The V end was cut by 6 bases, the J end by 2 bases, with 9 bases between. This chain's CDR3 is CASRTRNTDTQYF. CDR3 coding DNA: TGTGCCAGCAGGACTAGAAACACAGATACGCAGTATTTT.

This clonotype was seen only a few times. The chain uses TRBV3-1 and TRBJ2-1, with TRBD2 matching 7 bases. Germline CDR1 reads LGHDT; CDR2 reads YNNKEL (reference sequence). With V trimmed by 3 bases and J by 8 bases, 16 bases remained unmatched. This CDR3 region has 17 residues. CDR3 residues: CASSQDPRGSSGDEQFF. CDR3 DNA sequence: TGTGCCAGCAGCCAGGATCCCCGGGGGTCTAGCGGCGATGAGCAGTTCTTC.

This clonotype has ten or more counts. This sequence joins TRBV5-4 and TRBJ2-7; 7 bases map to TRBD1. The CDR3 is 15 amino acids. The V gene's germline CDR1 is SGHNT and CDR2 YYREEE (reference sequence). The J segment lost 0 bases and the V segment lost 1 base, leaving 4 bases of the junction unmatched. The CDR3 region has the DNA TGTGCCAGCAGCTTGCAGGGGGTAAGCTCCTACGAGCAGTACTTC. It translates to CASSLQGVSSYEQYF. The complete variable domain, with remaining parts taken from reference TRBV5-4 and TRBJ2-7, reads ETGVTQSPTHLIKTRGQQVTLRCSSQSGHNTVSWYQQALGQGPQFIFQYYREEENGRGNFPPRFSGLQFPNYSSELNVNALELDDSALYLCASSLQGVSSYEQYFGPGTRLTVT.

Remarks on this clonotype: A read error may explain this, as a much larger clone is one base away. Here the CDR3 reads CASSDAGTLKETQCF. In nucleotides, the CDR3 is TGCGCCAGCAGTGATGCCGGGACGCTAAAGGAGACCCAGTGCTTC. J is TRBJ2-5 and V is TRBV10-1; TRBD1 or TRBD2 may be the D gene (5 bases each). Germline CDR1 reads WNHNN; CDR2 reads SYGVQD (reference sequence). The CDR3 extends over 15 amino acids.

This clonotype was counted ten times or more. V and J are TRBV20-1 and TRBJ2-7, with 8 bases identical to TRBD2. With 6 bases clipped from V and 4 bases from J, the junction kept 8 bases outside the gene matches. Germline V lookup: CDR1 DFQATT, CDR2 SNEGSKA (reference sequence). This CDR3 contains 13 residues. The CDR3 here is CSATVSGTYEQYF. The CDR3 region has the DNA TGCAGTGCGACCGTTAGCGGGACATACGAGCAGTACTTC.

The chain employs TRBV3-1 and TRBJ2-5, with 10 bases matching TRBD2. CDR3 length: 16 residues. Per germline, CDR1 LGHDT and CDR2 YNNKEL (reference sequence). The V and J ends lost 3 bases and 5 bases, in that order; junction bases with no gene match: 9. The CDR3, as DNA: TGTGCCAGCAGCCATGGACTAGCGGAACTCAGGGAGACCCAGTACTTC. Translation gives CASSHGLAELRETQYF.